This is a list of T cell receptor beta chains from one sample in a study of shared clonotypes between healthy human individuals. TCRdb keeps only in-frame clones here, not all; method: immunoSEQ multiplex PCR. The sample has 1.4 million to 1.5 million clones, roughly 96% seen once. The sequenced sample was naive CD4+ T cells sorted from blood. The receptors originated from a man aged 25-45 years in good health. The CDR3 runs from the conserved cysteine through the conserved F or W. Each record gives: V gene, CDR3 length, clone size, D gene, J gene, CDR3 DNA, CDR3 protein. A D gene is named only where the DNA matches it firmly. Not all rows give a size; the values are once, few, many and, for expanded clones, a class.

V: TRBV11-3
length: 12
size: -
D: TRBD2
J: TRBJ2-1
DNA: TGTGCCAGCAGCGAGACTAGCGATGAGCAGTTCTTC
CDR3: CASSETSDEQFF

V: TRBV7-8
length: 16
size: -
D: TRBD1
J: TRBJ2-1
DNA: TGTGCCAGCAGCCCCCGGGACAGGGGTACCTACAATGAGCAGTTCTTC
CDR3: CASSPRDRGTYNEQFF

V: TRBV29-1
length: 14
size: -
D: TRBD2
J: TRBJ2-7
DNA: TGCAGCGTCAGTACTAGCGGGAGCTCCTACGAGCAGTACTTC
CDR3: CSVSTSGSSYEQYF

V: TRBV28
length: 15
size: -
D: TRBD2
J: TRBJ2-1
DNA: TGTGCCAGCAACCTCGGATTAGCGGGACTCAATGAGCAGTTCTTC
CDR3: CASNLGLAGLNEQFF

V: TRBV6-1
length: 19
size: -
D: -
J: TRBJ2-1
DNA: TGTGCCAGCAGTGATAGCAGGTTCGGGTCTCGAAGCTCCTACAATGAGCAGTTCTTC
CDR3: CASSDSRFGSRSSYNEQFF

V: TRBV2
length: 15
size: -
D: TRBD2
J: TRBJ2-1
DNA: TGTGCCAGCGGCCAGGGACTAGCCACGGGGAATGAGCAGTTCTTC
CDR3: CASGQGLATGNEQFF

V: TRBV7-6
length: 14
size: -
D: -
J: TRBJ1-4
DNA: TGTGCCAGCAGCTTAACCGGGATAACTGAAAAACTGTTTTTT
CDR3: CASSLTGITEKLFF

V: TRBV7-3
length: 12
size: -
D: -
J: TRBJ1-2
DNA: TGTGCCAGCAGCTTAGCAGGGAACGGCTACACCTTC
CDR3: CASSLAGNGYTF

V: TRBV29-1
length: 18
size: -
D: TRBD2
J: TRBJ2-1
DNA: TGCAGCGTTGCCCCGGGCCGTTCTAGCGGGAGGGCCTACAATGAGCAGTTCTTC
CDR3: CSVAPGRSSGRAYNEQFF

V: TRBV19
length: 14
size: -
D: -
J: TRBJ2-1
DNA: TGTGCCAGTAGCCACAGGGAATCCTACAATGAGCAGTTCTTC
CDR3: CASSHRESYNEQFF

V: TRBV7-9
length: 14
size: -
D: TRBD1
J: TRBJ2-5
DNA: TGTGCCAGCAGCTCTGACAGGGGGCAAGAGACCCAGTACTTC
CDR3: CASSSDRGQETQYF

V: TRBV5-5
length: 14
size: once
D: -
J: TRBJ1-2
DNA: TGTGCCAGCAGCTTGCGGGTTCAATCAGGCGGCTACACCTTC
CDR3: CASSLRVQSGGYTF

V: TRBV11-2
length: 17
size: -
D: -
J: TRBJ2-2
DNA: TGTGCCAGCAGCTTAGTCCGGGGGCCTTTGGGCACCGGGGAGCTGTTTTTT
CDR3: CASSLVRGPLGTGELFF

V: TRBV28
length: 12
size: -
D: -
J: TRBJ1-5
DNA: TGTGCCAGCAGTTTCAAGGATCAGCCCCAGCATTTT
CDR3: CASSFKDQPQHF

V: TRBV18
length: 16
size: -
D: TRBD1
J: TRBJ2-2
DNA: TGTGCCAGCTCACCTGGAAGACAGGGGGGCACCGGGGAGCTGTTTTTT
CDR3: CASSPGRQGGTGELFF

V: TRBV9
length: 15
size: -
D: TRBD2
J: TRBJ2-2
DNA: TGTGCTGGACTAGCGGGAGGGCCGGGCACCGGGGAGCTGTTTTTT
CDR3: CAGLAGGPGTGELFF

V: TRBV2
length: 15
size: -
D: TRBD2
J: TRBJ2-7
DNA: TGTGCCAGCAGTGCGGCGGCTAGCGGCGCCTACGAGCAGTACTTC
CDR3: CASSAAASGAYEQYF

V: TRBV6-4
length: 15
size: few
D: TRBD2
J: TRBJ2-3
DNA: TGTGCCAGCAGTGATCTAGCGGGAGCGAGAGATACGCAGTATTTT
CDR3: CASSDLAGARDTQYF

V: TRBV7-2
length: 15
size: -
D: TRBD2
J: TRBJ2-2
DNA: TGTGCCAGCAGCTTAAGAACTAGCGGGGCCGGGGAGCTGTTTTTT
CDR3: CASSLRTSGAGELFF

V: TRBV30
length: 18
size: -
D: -
J: TRBJ2-1
DNA: TGTGCCTGGAGTAAAACTAGGGGGGGTATGAGCTCCTACAATGAGCAGTTCTTC
CDR3: CAWSKTRGGMSSYNEQFF

V: TRBV7-3
length: 16
size: -
D: TRBD1
J: TRBJ2-2
DNA: TGTGCCAGCAGCTTGAATACAGGGGGTCAGTTCGGGGAGCTGTTTTTT
CDR3: CASSLNTGGQFGELFF

V: TRBV7-2
length: 15
size: -
D: -
J: TRBJ2-7
DNA: TGTGCCAGCAGCTTACGGTTCCCCAGCTCCTACGAGCAGTACTTC
CDR3: CASSLRFPSSYEQYF

V: TRBV9
length: 15
size: -
D: -
J: TRBJ2-1
DNA: TGTGCCAGCAGCGTAGATAGGGGAGGTAGGAATGAGCAGTTCTTC
CDR3: CASSVDRGGRNEQFF

V: TRBV30
length: 16
size: -
D: TRBD1
J: TRBJ2-5
DNA: TGTGCCTGGACCCGAAGGGGTACAGGGGGGTTCGGGACCCAGTACTTC
CDR3: CAWTRRGTGGFGTQYF

V: TRBV28
length: 13
size: -
D: -
J: TRBJ1-2
DNA: TGTGCCAGCAGTTTAGGGCAGGGCACGGGCTACACCTTC
CDR3: CASSLGQGTGYTF

V: TRBV28
length: 14
size: -
D: -
J: TRBJ1-5
DNA: TGTGCCAGCAGTCCGCCCAGGATAAGTCAGCCCCAGCATTTT
CDR3: CASSPPRISQPQHF

V: TRBV5-4
length: 15
size: -
D: -
J: TRBJ2-1
DNA: TGTGCCAGCACCTCCAGCGGGCCCTCCTACAATGAGCAGTTCTTC
CDR3: CASTSSGPSYNEQFF

V: TRBV6-1
length: 15
size: -
D: TRBD2
J: TRBJ2-7
DNA: TGTGCCAGCAGTATCGAGGGACTAGCGGGCTCCGAGCAGTACTTC
CDR3: CASSIEGLAGSEQYF

V: TRBV7-3
length: 15
size: -
D: -
J: TRBJ2-3
DNA: TGTGCCAGCAGGAGGGAAGGGGAGTCCACAGATACGCAGTATTTT
CDR3: CASRREGESTDTQYF

V: TRBV29-1
length: 12
size: -
D: -
J: TRBJ2-7
DNA: TGCAGCGTCGCCGCAGGGGACTACGAGCAGTACTTC
CDR3: CSVAAGDYEQYF

V: TRBV27
length: 15
size: -
D: TRBD1
J: TRBJ1-3
DNA: TGTGCCAGCAGCGCCGCGACAGGGCCTGGAAACACCATATATTTT
CDR3: CASSAATGPGNTIYF

V: TRBV21-1
length: 14
size: -
D: -
J: TRBJ1-2
DNA: TGTGCGGTAGGGACAGGGTGGACTGGGGATGGCTACACCTTC
CDR3: CAVGTGWTGDGYTF

V: TRBV7-9
length: 16
size: -
D: TRBD1
J: TRBJ2-1
DNA: TGTGCCAGCAGCTTAGGGGGACAGGGGTTTCACAATGAGCAGTTCTTC
CDR3: CASSLGGQGFHNEQFF

V: TRBV5-6
length: 16
size: -
D: TRBD1
J: TRBJ2-1
DNA: TGTGCCAGCAGCCCCGGGACAGAAATGTTCTACAATGAGCAGTTCTTC
CDR3: CASSPGTEMFYNEQFF

V: TRBV28
length: 14
size: -
D: -
J: TRBJ2-3
DNA: TGTGCCAGCAGTTTGGGGGACATCACAGATACGCAGTATTTT
CDR3: CASSLGDITDTQYF

V: TRBV2
length: 19
size: -
D: TRBD1
J: TRBJ1-5
DNA: TGTGCCAGCAGTCCTAAAACCGGTGGACAGGGCCGGAGCAATCAGCCCCAGCATTTT
CDR3: CASSPKTGGQGRSNQPQHF

V: TRBV9
length: 16
size: -
D: TRBD2
J: TRBJ2-1
DNA: TGTGCCAGCAGCCCCTTTGGGGCGGGAGGGATCTATGAGCAGTTCTTC
CDR3: CASSPFGAGGIYEQFF

V: TRBV7-8
length: 14
size: -
D: TRBD1
J: TRBJ1-2
DNA: TGTGCCAGCAGCCCAGGGACAGGGCGCTATGGCTACACCTTC
CDR3: CASSPGTGRYGYTF

V: TRBV4-1
length: 16
size: -
D: -
J: TRBJ2-3
DNA: TGCGCCAGCAGCGGGCCGGCTTTACACGGGACAGATACGCAGTATTTT
CDR3: CASSGPALHGTDTQYF

V: TRBV9
length: 20
size: -
D: TRBD2
J: TRBJ2-1
DNA: TGTGCCAGCAGCTACATTCAAGGACTAGCGGGGTTAAGCTCCTACAATGAGCAGTTCTTC
CDR3: CASSYIQGLAGLSSYNEQFF

V: TRBV7-9
length: 14
size: -
D: -
J: TRBJ2-7
DNA: TGTGCCAGCAGCGATCCGGTGGGATCCTACGAGCAGTACTTC
CDR3: CASSDPVGSYEQYF